The following is a TCR beta chain sequence with its context. Different DNA sequences within this sample yield the same CDR3. Trimming removed 1 base from V and 2 bases from J, with 4 bases in between. This CDR3 spans 12 amino acids. Germline CDR1 SGHKS, CDR2 YYEKEE (reference sequence). The entry originates in a study of blood T cell repertoires in COVID-19. Generated by immunoSEQ multiplex PCR, the TCRdb table keeps only in-frame clones and is missing some. Among roughly 70,000 clones listed, more than 85% were seen once. This sequence was found in a human donor with active COVID-19. The donor label of this sample is uncertain. The chain employs TRBV5-5 and TRBJ2-7; D remains unclear. The sequenced material came from peripheral blood. The CDR3 reads CASSLTTYEQYF. CDR3 bases: TGTGCCAGCAGCTTGACAACCTACGAGCAGTACTTC.